This paragraph reports one TCR beta chain. Its antigen remains unknown. Nominal health characterized the donors when sampled, though unrecorded immune exposures were likely. The data stem from a study of cytomegalovirus exposure and HLA in healthy donors. Trimming at V came to 7 bases and at J to 1 base, leaving 6 bases not matched to a gene. The CDR3 length is 14 residues. Germline CDR1 and CDR2: GTSNPN and SVGIG (reference sequence). The PCR had 60 Vbeta and 13 Jbeta primers. TCRdb's table, derived via immunoSEQ multiplex PCR, lists solely in-frame clones and lacks some. The sample records 150,000 to 200,000 clones, around 82% being singletons. Regarding the study as a whole: CMV serostatus was the only recorded immune exposure for donors. A later analysis associated around 17,000 TCR beta sequences with HLA alleles at a 0.05 false discovery rate. The study found most TCR sequences rare, yet found some public TCRs in many donors.

Sequencing was carried out using PBMCs. This sequence originates from a woman between 45 and 65 years old in good health and CMV-seropositive. The chain combines TRBV30 with TRBJ2-3; 9 nucleotides line up with TRBD2. In DNA, the CDR3 is TGTGCCTCATCTAGCGGGGTGGGCACAGATACGCAGTATTTT. This gives the protein CASSSGVGTDTQYF.